The 25 T cell receptor beta chains below were found in one sample sequenced in a study of human T cells and chemical hapten exposure. TCRdb re-analysed the RACE reads in MiXCR, keeping a single row per CDR3 protein. The sample includes tens of thousands of distinct CDR3 sequences, 11% of them seen just once. The time point here: pre-sensitization, week 0. Treatment of the sample: therapeutic diphenylcyclopropenone sensitization with weekly scalp DPC. Sample: whole blood, taken in connection with sensitization to the hapten diphenylcyclopropenone (DPC). These receptors were obtained from a woman aged 50 to 65 with alopecia areata. Some clones in this sample may be carry-over from other donors' samples.

In nucleotides, the CDR3 is TGTGCCAGCCGCCGGGAATCTAACTATGGCTACACCTTC. Translated, it gives CASRRESNYGYTF. This chain connects TRBV2 to TRBJ1-2; D uncertain. The CDR3 has 13 amino acids. V was shortened by 8 bases and J by 0 bases, with 10 bases between the two germline ends. The germline gives CDR1 SNHLY, CDR2 FYNNEI.

This chain connects TRBV6-2 or TRBV6-3 to TRBJ2-2, with D unclear. CDR1 is MNHEY and CDR2 is SVGEGT in the germline V gene. V was pared by 1 base and J by 0 bases, with 6 bases between. This CDR3 comprises 15 residues. The CDR3 region has the DNA TGTGCCAGCAGTTACTACATTCCGAACACCGGGGAGCTGTTTTTT. This translates into CASSYYIPNTGELFF.

In its sample, this clonotype was seen a few times. The chain has TRBV7-2 and TRBJ2-7; TRBD2 agrees at 9 bases. The germline gives CDR1 SGHTA, CDR2 FQGNSA. CDR3 length: 14 amino acids. With V trimmed by 5 bases and J by 5 bases, 7 bases remained unmatched. In DNA form, the CDR3 reads TGTGCCAGCAGCCTAGGGACTAGCATCCACGAGCAGTACTTC. The encoded protein is CASSLGTSIHEQYF.

In regard to this clonotype: Given a much more abundant clone one base away, this may be a read error. Because the CDR3 is missing its conserved closing phenylalanine or tryptophan, this is likely a read error. This chain connects TRBV18 to TRBJ2-4; 7 bases align to TRBD1. CDR1 and CDR2 (germline): KGHSH, LQKENI. The junction had 7 bases not matched to a gene; V was cut back by 1 base and J by 7 bases. CDR3 size: 15 residues. CDR3 nucleotide sequence: TGTGCCAGCTCACCACAAGGACAGGCTGGGAACATTCAGTACTTG. This encodes CASSPQGQAGNIQYL.

This clonotype was seen more than once but under ten times. At one end, the junction sequence differs from germline, possibly due to a read error. The chain is built from TRBV7-2 and TRBJ1-1; D ambiguous. The CDR3 covers 13 residues. Germline V gene sequence: CDR1 SGHTA, CDR2 FQGNSA. This chain's CDR3 is CVSRWEGNTEAFF. The CDR3, as DNA: TGTGTCAGCAGGTGGGAGGGGAACACTGAAGCTTTCTTT.

Many counts were recorded for this clonotype. The chain joins TRBV18 to TRBJ2-3, with 7 bases fitting TRBD1. V lost 3 bases, J lost 2 bases, and 2 bases stayed unmatched. The CDR3 has 14 residues. CDR1 and CDR2 (germline): KGHSH, LQKENI. The CDR3 region is CASSPDRLTDTQYF. CDR3 sequence (DNA): TGTGCCAGCTCACCGGACAGGCTCACAGATACGCAGTATTTT.

This clonotype was observed at least ten times. In DNA, the CDR3 is TGTGCCAGCAGCCCCGGGGGGGCGCAAAGCAATCAGCCCCAGCATTTT. Its protein is CASSPGGAQSNQPQHF. The rearrangement joins TRBV7-6 to TRBJ1-5, with a possible D match to TRBD1 (6 bases). This CDR3 spans 16 amino acids. Per germline, CDR1 SGHVS and CDR2 FNYEAQ. Trimming took off 5 bases at V and 1 base at J, with 15 bases between the two ends.

This clonotype was picked up a small number of times. The chain is built from TRBV9 and TRBJ2-1; 7 nucleotides match TRBD1. Per the germline V gene, CDR1 is SGDLS and CDR2 is YYNGEE. There are 14 residues in the CDR3. Trimming took 4 bases from V and 6 from J; bases not matched to a gene: 7. The CDR3 sequence is CASSRDRSFNEQFF. DNA of the CDR3: TGTGCCAGCAGCCGGGACAGAAGCTTCAATGAGCAGTTCTTC.

This clonotype was detected many times. V gene TRBV11-2 combines with J gene TRBJ1-5, with D perhaps TRBD1 (6 bases). The CDR3 is 15 amino acids. V shed 1 base and J shed 4 bases, with 11 bases lying between them. Per the germline V gene, CDR1 is SGHAT and CDR2 is FQNNGV. The CDR3 sequence: CASSLVAGVNQPQHF. As DNA, the CDR3 is TGTGCCAGCAGCTTAGTGGCAGGGGTTAATCAGCCCCAGCATTTT.

This clonotype has a count of ten or more. The chain recombines TRBV11-2 with TRBJ2-2; TRBD2 might be the D (6 bases). This CDR3 region has 14 residues. V was trimmed by 5 bases and J by 4 bases, leaving 11 bases between them. Germline-derived CDR1 and CDR2 are SGHAT and FQNNGV. CDR3 DNA: TGTGCCAGCAGCCCCCACGGGGGCACCGGGGAGCTGTTTTTT. It translates to CASSPHGGTGELFF.

This clonotype has at least ten counts. This chain joins TRBV12-3 or TRBV12-4 and TRBJ2-7, with D perhaps matching TRBD1 (6 bases). This CDR3 is built from 14 residues. V dropped 7 bases and J dropped 1 base, with 14 bases sitting between them. CDR3 sequence: CASTLGTFSYEQYF. CDR3 sequence (DNA): TGTGCCAGCACCCTCGGGACATTTTCCTACGAGCAGTACTTC.

The chain carries TRBV3-2 and TRBJ1-1; no check of the table's D call, TRBD1, against the DNA was made. TRBV3-2 is a recognized pseudogene. The CDR3 length is 15 residues. The CDR3 DNA reads as TGTGCCAGCAGCCAAAGGAGTCAGGGGGGTACTGAAGCTTTCTTT. Its protein is CASSQRSQGGTEAFF.

The chain recombines TRBV21-1 with TRBJ2-1; the D call TRBD1 from the table was never checked on the DNA. TRBV21-1 is tagged as a pseudogene. This CDR3 is built from 14 residues. CDR3 coding DNA: TGTGCCAGCAGCAAAGAAGTAAACAGGGCTGAGCAGTTCTTC. Translating it yields CASSKEVNRAEQFF.

This clonotype was found a few times. This chain joins TRBV28 and TRBJ2-5; 9 positions match TRBD2. CDR1 is MDHEN, CDR2 SYDVKM, per germline. CDR3 length: 17 residues. With V trimmed by 3 bases and J by 5 bases, 13 bases remained unmatched. The CDR3 region is CASSLGAGGPVVETQYF. As DNA, the CDR3 is TGTGCCAGCAGTTTGGGGGCGGGAGGGCCCGTCGTCGAGACCCAGTACTTC.

Ten or more counts support this clonotype. The chain combines TRBV10-3 with TRBJ2-3; the match to TRBD2 covers 13 bases. Germline V gene sequence: CDR1 ENHRY, CDR2 SYGVKD. Germline trimming cut 4 bases from V and 2 bases from J; bases unmatched to any gene: 3. This CDR3 has 16 residues. CDR3 nucleotide sequence: TGTGCCATCAGTGCGGGACTAGCGGGATTCACAGATACGCAGTATTTT. Residues: CAISAGLAGFTDTQYF.

This clonotype was found a few times. The V call is TRBV27, the J call TRBJ2-2; 7 bases line up with TRBD1. J lost 4 bases, V lost 6 bases, and 17 bases had no gene match. The germline gives CDR1 MNHEY, CDR2 SMNVEV (reference sequence). The CDR3 covers 18 residues. The CDR3 region has the DNA TGTGCCAGCAGGGGGGACGCTTTAGGGACAGTTTTCACCGGGGAGCTGTTTTTT. Residues: CASRGDALGTVFTGELFF.

Comments on this clonotype: A much more abundant neighbour one base away suggests this may be a read error. The genes are TRBV5-1 and TRBJ2-1; no definite D call. The CDR3 is made up of 14 amino acids. Per germline, CDR1 SGHRS and CDR2 YFSETQ. CDR3 amino acids: CASSLGNAPDRQLF. The CDR3 DNA follows: TGCGCCAGCAGCTTGGGTAATGCCCCCGATAGGCAGCTCTTC.

This clonotype was found a few times. This may come from a read error, since a much larger clone is one base off. The gene calls are TRBV5-1 and TRBJ1-3; TRBD1 matches 7 bases. This CDR3 region has 17 residues. V gave up 1 base and J gave up 2 bases; unmatched junction bases: 9. From germline, CDR1 is SGHRS and CDR2 YFSETQ. The CDR3 loop reads CASSLTDPGTAGNTIYF. The CDR3 region has the DNA TGCGCCAGCAGCTTGACCGACCCCGGGACAGCTGGAAACACCATATATTTT.

The rearrangement joins TRBV7-9 to TRBJ2-3, with D unclear. The V and J ends lost 4 bases and 4 bases respectively, with 12 bases between them. Looked up from germline, CDR1 is SEHNR and CDR2 is FQNEAQ (reference sequence). This CDR3 is built from 14 residues. CDR3 sequence: CASSSRYTPDTQYF. The CDR3 nucleotides read TGTGCCAGCAGCTCTCGGTACACACCAGATACGCAGTATTTT.

This chain connects TRBV7-2 to TRBJ2-7; possible D gene TRBD1, 6 bases. Trimming stripped 1 base from V and 5 bases from J, with 9 bases between. CDR1 is SGHTA, CDR2 FQGNSA, per germline. This CDR3 is 13 amino acids long. The CDR3 is CASSLDRDNEQYF. CDR3 DNA: TGTGCCAGCAGCTTAGACAGGGACAACGAGCAGTACTTC.

This clonotype was found many times. This sequence joins TRBV2 and TRBJ1-5; D may be TRBD1 (6 bases). Trimming removed 6 bases from V and 3 bases from J, with 9 bases in between. The CDR3 sequence is 13 residues long. Per germline, CDR1 SNHLY and CDR2 FYNNEI. CDR3 DNA: TGTGCCAGCAGCAACAGGGTCAATCAGCCCCAGCATTTT. It translates to CASSNRVNQPQHF.

There are a few counts of this clonotype. The chain links TRBV7-9 to TRBJ1-4, with D maybe TRBD1 (6 bases). The CDR3 is 15 amino acids. In germline, CDR1 is SEHNR, CDR2 FQNEAQ (reference sequence). Trimming removed 3 bases from V and 7 bases from J, with 15 bases in between. CDR3 amino acids: CASSFQPVTGEKLFF. CDR3 nucleotide sequence: TGTGCCAGCAGCTTCCAACCTGTGACAGGTGAAAAACTGTTTTTT.

Only a few counts were recorded for this clonotype. The genes are TRBV7-2 and TRBJ1-1; weak D call: TRBD1 (6 bases). Germline lookup yields CDR1 SGHTA and CDR2 FQGNSA. The V gene lost 5 bases and the J gene lost 4 bases, with 17 bases spanning the gap. The CDR3 has 15 amino acids. CDR3 sequence (DNA): TGTGCCAGCAGCACGGGGGCCCAGGCGGGCACTGAAGCTTTCTTT. Translated: CASSTGAQAGTEAFF.

This clonotype was found many times. The chain uses TRBV19 and TRBJ2-2, with unresolved D. The V and J ends lost 5 bases and 4 bases respectively, with 11 bases between them. There are 14 residues in the CDR3. CDR1 is LNHDA, CDR2 SQIVND, per germline (reference sequence). In DNA form, the CDR3 reads TGTGCCAGTAGTCCCTTGGGCCGCACCGGGGAGCTGTTTTTT. This codes for CASSPLGRTGELFF.

The sample holds many counts of this clonotype. The chain carries TRBV18 and TRBJ1-1; no clear D. V lost 2 bases and J lost 3, with 10 bases in between. The germline CDR1 and CDR2 sequences are KGHSH and LQKENI. There are 14 residues in the CDR3. In nucleotides, the CDR3 is TGTGCCAGCTCACCAGGGGTACTAGACACTGAAGCTTTCTTT. Translation gives CASSPGVLDTEAFF.